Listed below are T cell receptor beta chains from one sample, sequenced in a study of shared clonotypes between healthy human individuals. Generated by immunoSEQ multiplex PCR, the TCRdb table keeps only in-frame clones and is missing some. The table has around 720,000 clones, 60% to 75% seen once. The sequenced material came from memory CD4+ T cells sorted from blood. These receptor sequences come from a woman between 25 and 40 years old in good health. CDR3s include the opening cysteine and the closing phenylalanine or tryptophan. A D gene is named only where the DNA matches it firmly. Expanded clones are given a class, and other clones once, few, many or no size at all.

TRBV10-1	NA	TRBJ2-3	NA	CASSESTGITDTQYF	TGCGCCAGCAGTGAGTCTACGGGAATCACAGATACGCAGTATTTT
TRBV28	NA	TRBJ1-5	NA	CASSLFSSNQPQHF	TGTGCCAGCAGTTTATTCTCCAGCAATCAGCCCCAGCATTTT
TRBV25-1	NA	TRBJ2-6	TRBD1	CASRKTGGVSGANVLTF	TGTGCCAGCAGGAAAACAGGGGGCGTCTCTGGGGCCAACGTCCTGACTTTC
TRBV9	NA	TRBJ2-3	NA	CASSGDTFTDTQYF	TGTGCCAGCAGCGGGGACACCTTCACAGATACGCAGTATTTT
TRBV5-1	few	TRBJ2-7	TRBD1	CASSEQGALGEQYF	TGCGCCAGCAGCGAACAGGGGGCGTTGGGCGAGCAGTACTTC
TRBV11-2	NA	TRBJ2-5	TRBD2	CASTRVERGGTQYF	TGTGCCAGCACCCGAGTCGAGCGGGGCGGGACCCAGTACTTC
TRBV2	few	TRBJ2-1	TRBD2	CASNGQLAGVAFF	TGTGCCAGCAACGGGCAACTAGCGGGAGTTGCGTTCTTC
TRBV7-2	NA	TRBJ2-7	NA	CASRSQPGHEQYF	TGTGCCAGCAGATCCCAACCCGGACACGAGCAGTACTTC
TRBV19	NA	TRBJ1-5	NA	CASSAMTQPQHF	TGTGCCAGTAGTGCTATGACCCAGCCCCAGCATTTT
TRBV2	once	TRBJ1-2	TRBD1	CASRKDRGSYGYTF	TGTGCCAGCAGAAAGGACAGGGGGTCCTACGGCTACACCTTC
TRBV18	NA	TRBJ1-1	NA	CASSHDSGSGEAFF	TGTGCCAGCTCACATGATTCGGGGAGCGGTGAAGCTTTCTTT
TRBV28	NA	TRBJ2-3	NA	CASSLGSKTADTQYF	TGTGCCAGCAGTTTGGGCAGTAAGACAGCAGATACGCAGTATTTT
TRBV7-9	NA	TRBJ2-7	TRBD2	CASSFDLADSYEQYF	TGTGCCAGCAGCTTCGACCTAGCGGACTCCTACGAGCAGTACTTC
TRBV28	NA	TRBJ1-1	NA	CASSLRGREAHTEAFF	TGTGCCAGCAGTTTAAGGGGCAGGGAGGCACACACTGAAGCTTTCTTT
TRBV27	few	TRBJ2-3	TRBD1	CATRQGAEDTQYF	TGTGCCACCAGACAGGGGGCTGAAGATACGCAGTATTTT
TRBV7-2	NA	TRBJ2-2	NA	CASRRRGPNTGELFF	TGTGCCAGCAGACGCAGGGGCCCGAACACCGGGGAGCTGTTTTTT
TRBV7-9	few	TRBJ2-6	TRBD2	CATIGASGRESGANVLTF	TGTGCCACCATTGGGGCTAGCGGGAGGGAATCTGGGGCCAACGTCCTGACTTTC
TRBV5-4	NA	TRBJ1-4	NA	CASSLVPDNEKLFF	TGTGCCAGCAGCTTGGTGCCAGACAATGAAAAACTGTTTTTT
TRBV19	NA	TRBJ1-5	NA	CASSIGRAGNQPQHF	TGTGCCAGTAGTATAGGCAGGGCGGGCAATCAGCCCCAGCATTTT
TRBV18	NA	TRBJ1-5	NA	CASSPGGMGQPQHF	TGTGCCAGCTCACCAGGGGGGATGGGCCAGCCCCAGCATTTT
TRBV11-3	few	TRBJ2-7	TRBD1	CASSPSGTGVHEQYF	TGTGCCAGCAGCCCATCCGGGACAGGGGTCCACGAGCAGTACTTC
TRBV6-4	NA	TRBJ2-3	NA	CASSEQERDTQYF	TGTGCCAGCAGTGAGCAGGAAAGAGATACGCAGTATTTT
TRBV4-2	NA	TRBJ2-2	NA	CASSLRPDGTGELFF	TGTGCCAGCAGCCTTCGCCCGGATGGAACCGGGGAGCTGTTTTTT
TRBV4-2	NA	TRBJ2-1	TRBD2	CASSPRPTSGTYNEQFF	TGTGCCAGCAGCCCCCGCCCGACTAGCGGGACCTACAATGAGCAGTTCTTC
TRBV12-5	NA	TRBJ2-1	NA	CASGAYNEQFF	TGTGCTAGTGGTGCTTACAATGAGCAGTTCTTC
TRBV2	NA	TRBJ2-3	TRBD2	CARTGTSGTDTQYF	TGTGCCAGGACCGGGACTAGCGGCACAGATACGCAGTATTTT
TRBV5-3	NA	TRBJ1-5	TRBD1	CARSRTGQVGSRINQPQHF	TGTGCCAGAAGCCGGACCGGACAGGTTGGTTCGCGAATTAATCAGCCCCAGCATTTT
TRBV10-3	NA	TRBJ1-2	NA	CAISASFGSGEVRYTF	TGTGCCATCAGTGCCTCCTTTGGGTCTGGGGAAGTGCGCTACACCTTC
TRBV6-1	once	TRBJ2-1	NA	CASSEGDTYNEQFF	TGTGCCAGCAGTGAAGGGGACACCTACAATGAGCAGTTCTTC
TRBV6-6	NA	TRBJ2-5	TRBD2	CASSYSGSGTETQYF	TGTGCCAGCAGTTACTCGGGTAGCGGGACAGAGACCCAGTACTTC
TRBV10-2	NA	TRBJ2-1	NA	CASSLLPYNEQFF	TGCGCCAGCAGTCTCCTCCCCTACAATGAGCAGTTCTTC
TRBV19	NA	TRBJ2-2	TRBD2	CASSIVAGTNTGELFF	TGTGCCAGTAGTATAGTAGCGGGTACGAACACCGGGGAGCTGTTTTTT
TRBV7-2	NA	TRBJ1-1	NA	CASSLRVVTEAFF	TGTGCCAGCAGCTTAAGGGTGGTCACTGAAGCTTTCTTT
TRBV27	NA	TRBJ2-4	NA	CASVWKQNIQYF	TGTGCCAGCGTCTGGAAACAAAACATTCAGTACTTC
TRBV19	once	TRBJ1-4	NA	CASATEANEKLFF	TGTGCCAGCGCAACGGAGGCTAATGAAAAACTGTTTTTT
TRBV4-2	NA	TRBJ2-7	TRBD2	CASSQVTSGRPEQYF	TGTGCCAGCAGCCAAGTCACTAGCGGGAGACCCGAGCAGTACTTC
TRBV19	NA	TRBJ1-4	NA	CASSGRSNEKLFF	TGTGCCAGCTCCGGACGGTCTAATGAAAAACTGTTTTTT
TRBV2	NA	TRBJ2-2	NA	CASRSLTGELFF	TGTGCCAGCAGGTCGTTGACCGGGGAGCTGTTTTTT
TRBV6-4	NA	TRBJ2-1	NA	CASSDSRLDGIPSSYNEQFF	TGTGCCAGCAGTGACTCGAGACTCGATGGGATACCCAGCTCCTACAATGAGCAGTTCTTC
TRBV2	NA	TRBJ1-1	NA	CASSDAFLNTEAFF	TGTGCCAGCAGTGATGCGTTTCTGAACACTGAAGCTTTCTTT
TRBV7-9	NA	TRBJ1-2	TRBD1	CASSLRDSYGYTF	TGTGCCAGCAGCCTAAGGGACAGCTATGGCTACACCTTC
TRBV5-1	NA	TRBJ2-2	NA	CASSLEGLVTGELFF	TGCGCCAGCAGCCTGGAAGGGCTTGTAACCGGGGAGCTGTTTTTT
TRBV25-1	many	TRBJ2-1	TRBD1	CASSRGGQGYNEQFF	TGTGCCAGCAGCCGAGGGGGACAGGGGTACAATGAGCAGTTCTTC
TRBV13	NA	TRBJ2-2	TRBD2	CASSLILAGSAGELFF	TGTGCCAGCAGCTTAATACTAGCGGGATCCGCCGGGGAGCTGTTTTTT
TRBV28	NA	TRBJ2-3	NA	CASSSQVQSPQYF	TGTGCCAGCAGTTCCCAGGTCCAATCCCCGCAGTATTTT
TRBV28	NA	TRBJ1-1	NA	CASSDQVPEAFF	TGTGCCAGCAGTGACCAGGTCCCTGAAGCTTTCTTT
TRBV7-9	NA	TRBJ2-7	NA	CASSLSEEGSNSYEQYF	TGTGCCAGCAGCTTAAGCGAGGAAGGGTCGAACTCCTACGAGCAGTACTTC
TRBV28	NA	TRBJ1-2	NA	CASCRTASYGYTF	TGTGCCAGCTGCAGGACAGCCTCCTATGGCTACACCTTC
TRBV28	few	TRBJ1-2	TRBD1	CASSLYPGGMDGYTF	TGTGCCAGCAGTTTATATCCAGGGGGAATGGATGGCTACACCTTC
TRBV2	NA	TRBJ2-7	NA	CASSEGLGVVSYEQYF	TGTGCCAGCAGTGAAGGGCTGGGGGTCGTCTCCTACGAGCAGTACTTC
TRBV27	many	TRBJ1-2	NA	CASSRAGGGFGYTF	TGTGCCAGCAGCCGAGCCGGAGGTGGGTTTGGCTACACCTTC